This record looks at one T cell receptor beta chain sequence and its context. As yet, its antigen is unknown. Using immunoSEQ multiplex PCR, the repertoire was profiled, and TCRdb retains in-frame clones only, with some absent. The table shows about 110,000 clones, with roughly 87% occurring only once. The germline CDR1 and CDR2 sequences are MDHEN and SYDVKM. V was pared by 1 base and J by 6 bases, with 11 bases between. This CDR3 comprises 14 residues. The sample belongs to a study of T cell responses to AZD1222 COVID-19 vaccine. Findings and limits, study-wide: White British people made up most donors, females outnumbered males, and clonal diversity was possibly underestimated.

V gene TRBV28 combines with J gene TRBJ2-3; D gene ambiguous. Sequencing was performed on peripheral blood, taken on day 0 of MenACWY control vaccination. This TCR was sampled from an adult in good health. The CDR3 here is CASSLLGLGDTQYF. CDR3 nucleotides: TGTGCCAGCAGTTTATTGGGCCTCGGGGATACGCAGTATTTT.